The 21 T cell receptor beta chains listed next were all sequenced from one sample in a study of control samples from healthy donors and cancer patients. The data were produced by immunoSEQ multiplex PCR, yet TCRdb's version contains in-frame clones alone and is incomplete. The table has about 100,000 clones, approximately 86% seen once. The sequencing sample was made of blood. The source is a man aged 25-45 years in good health.

The chain carries TRBV4-2 and TRBJ2-1, with 7 bases matching TRBD2. V gave up 0 bases and J gave up 9 bases; unmatched junction bases: 5. Germline V gives CDR1 LGHNA, CDR2 YNFKEQ. The CDR3 is 14 amino acids. In nucleotides, the CDR3 is TGTGCCAGCAGCCAAGACGGGGGGTTGGGTGAGCAGTTCTTC. Protein sequence: CASSQDGGLGEQFF.

This clone was found once. The rearrangement joins TRBV24-1 to TRBJ2-1; D unclear. Trimming left V 3 bases short and J 0 bases short, with 11 bases between. The CDR3 has 16 residues. CDR1 and CDR2 (germline): KGHDR, SFDVKD. This chain's CDR3 is CATSDSYQSSYNEQFF. CDR3 coding DNA: TGTGCCACCAGTGATAGTTACCAAAGCTCCTACAATGAGCAGTTCTTC.

The chain is built from TRBV7-2 and TRBJ2-7; 7 positions agree with TRBD2. J was trimmed by 0 bases and V by 5 bases; bases with no gene match: 10. Germline V lookup: CDR1 SGHTA, CDR2 FQGNSA. CDR3 length: 16 amino acids. CDR3 protein: CASSRNSGGLSYEQYF. The CDR3 DNA is TGTGCCAGCAGCCGGAACTCGGGGGGACTCTCCTACGAGCAGTACTTC.

The rearrangement links TRBV7-3 to TRBJ2-1; 9 bases align to TRBD2. This CDR3 has 16 amino acids. Germline values: CDR1 SGHTA, CDR2 FQGTGA. The V and J ends lost 2 bases and 4 bases, in that order; junction bases with no gene match: 6. The CDR3 bases are TGTGCCAGCAGCTTAGTAGCGGGAGCTTTTTACAATGAGCAGTTCTTC. Its protein is CASSLVAGAFYNEQFF.

V usage is TRBV7-9 and J usage is TRBJ2-7; D may be TRBD1 (6 bases). CDR1 is SEHNR, CDR2 FQNEAQ, per germline (reference sequence). V dropped 0 bases and J dropped 2 bases, with 14 bases sitting between them. This CDR3 comprises 16 residues. CDR3 in DNA: TGTGCCAGCAGCTTAGCGGGGGCAGGGCGGACCTACGAGCAGTACTTC. Translation: CASSLAGAGRTYEQYF.

This clone has just a few counts. This sequence joins TRBV7-9 and TRBJ1-3; no clear D gene. Per germline, CDR1 SEHNR and CDR2 FQNEAQ (reference sequence). Trimming stripped 5 bases from V and 2 bases from J, with 10 bases between. This CDR3 contains 14 residues. The CDR3 loop is CASSLSRAGNTIYF. The CDR3 nucleotides are TGTGCCAGCAGCCTTAGTAGGGCTGGAAACACCATATATTTT.

This sequence joins TRBV2 and TRBJ2-3, with TRBD2 matching over 10 bases. CDR1 and CDR2 (germline): SNHLY, FYNNEI. V dropped 6 bases and J dropped 1; count of bases not matched to a gene: 4. The CDR3 is 15 residues long. The CDR3 reads CASRGLASRTDTQYF. The CDR3 DNA follows: TGTGCCAGCAGGGGACTAGCGAGCCGCACAGATACGCAGTATTTT.

The rearrangement uses TRBV19 and TRBJ2-2; 16 bases are shared with TRBD2. Trimming took 5 bases from V and 6 from J; bases not matched to a gene: 21. In germline, CDR1 is LNHDA, CDR2 SQIVND (reference sequence). CDR3 length: 22 residues. The CDR3 protein is CASSSKSSGTSGRAFPAGELFF. The CDR3 DNA is TGTGCCAGTAGTTCAAAATCGAGCGGGACTAGCGGGAGGGCCTTTCCGGCCGGGGAGCTGTTTTTT.

The chain uses TRBV3-1 (or the pseudogene TRBV3-2) and TRBJ2-7; 9 bases match TRBD2. CDR3 length: 23 residues. Trimming at V came to 6 bases and at J to 3 bases, leaving 33 bases not matched to a gene. Germline assignment: CDR1 LGHDT and CDR2 YNNKEL (reference sequence). The CDR3 nucleotides read TGTGCCAGCAGTCTGTTGGTAGCGGGAGAGGAGACTAATCGACCGAAAAAATTCTACGAGCAGTACTTC. This encodes CASSLLVAGEETNRPKKFYEQYF.

V is TRBV3-1 (or the pseudogene TRBV3-2) and J is TRBJ2-4, with D unresolved. CDR1 and CDR2 from the germline V gene are LGHDT and YNNKEL (reference sequence). The CDR3 covers 13 residues. V was pared by 2 bases and J by 7 bases, with 9 bases between. The CDR3 nucleotides read TGTGCCAGCAGCCAACTGGCTCCGAACATTCAGTACTTC. Residues: CASSQLAPNIQYF.

This clone showed up just once. The chain joins TRBV10-1 to TRBJ1-5; D gene uncertain. The germline V and J ends were trimmed by 4 bases and 10 bases, with 14 bases remaining between them. Germline V CDR1 and CDR2: WNHNN, SYGVQD (reference sequence). The CDR3 consists of 13 residues. CDR3 nucleotide sequence: TGCGCCAGCAGTGCCGGCGTAAAAAGCCCCCAGCATTTT. Translated, it gives CASSAGVKSPQHF.

The chain uses TRBV28 and TRBJ2-7; 7 bases line up with TRBD1. V lost 5 bases to trimming and J lost 3 bases; unmatched junction nucleotides: 13. CDR1 is MDHEN and CDR2 is SYDVKM in the germline V gene. The length of the CDR3 is 16 residues. The CDR3 DNA reads TGTGCCAGCAGTCGCTCCCGGGACAGCTTACTCTACGAGCAGTACTTC. This gives the protein CASSRSRDSLLYEQYF.

The chain combines TRBV19 with TRBJ1-5; possibly TRBD1 for D (5 bases). The CDR3 has 13 residues. Germline V gene lookup returns CDR1 LNHDA and CDR2 SQIVND (reference sequence). Trimming removed 4 bases at V and 5 bases at J, with 9 bases between. In nucleotides, the CDR3 is TGTGCCAGTAGTACCCAGGGTTATCAGCCCCAGCATTTT. Translating gives CASSTQGYQPQHF.

V usage is TRBV27 and J usage is TRBJ2-3, with unresolved D. Between the trimmed V and J ends, which lost 2 bases and 0 bases, there was a span of 9 bases. The germline gives CDR1 MNHEY, CDR2 SMNVEV (reference sequence). This CDR3 region has 15 residues. The CDR3, as DNA: TGTGCCAGCAGTTTACAACAGTCCAGCACAGATACGCAGTATTTT. Amino acids: CASSLQQSSTDTQYF.

The gene calls are TRBV5-1 and TRBJ2-1; D gene unclear. Germline lookup yields CDR1 SGHRS and CDR2 YFSETQ. This CDR3 has 16 amino acids. Trimming took off 0 bases at V and 3 bases at J, with 13 bases between the two ends. The CDR3 region is CASSLAAVGGYNEQFF. DNA for the CDR3: TGCGCCAGCAGCTTGGCCGCAGTAGGCGGCTACAATGAGCAGTTCTTC. Complete variable domain (other parts from reference TRBV5-1 and TRBJ2-1): KAGVTQTPRYLIKTRGQQVTLSCSPISGHRSVSWYQQTPGQGLQFLFEYFSETQRNKGNFPGRFSGRQFSNSRSEMNVSTLELGDSALYLCASSLAAVGGYNEQFFGPGTRLTVL.

The chain joins TRBV28 to TRBJ2-2; D perhaps matches TRBD2 (6 bases). CDR3 length equals 22 residues. Germline values: CDR1 MDHEN, CDR2 SYDVKM. Trimming took off 7 bases at V and 4 bases at J, with 37 bases between the two ends. CDR3 in amino acids: CASTLDGTAKRNGVEGTGELFF. In DNA, the CDR3 is TGTGCCAGCACCCTTGACGGGACGGCAAAAAGAAACGGGGTGGAGGGCACCGGGGAGCTGTTTTTT.

The CDR3 DNA reads as TGTGCCAGCGGCAGCGAAGCGGAGACCCAGTACTTC. It codes for CASGSEAETQYF. The rearrangement uses TRBV5-4 and TRBJ2-5, with D unresolved. The CDR3 sequence is 12 residues long. Germline-derived CDR1 and CDR2 are SGHNT and YYREEE (reference sequence). The V gene lost 7 bases and the J gene lost 5 bases, with 12 bases spanning the gap.

The chain carries TRBV6-2 or TRBV6-3 and TRBJ2-1, with 9 bases aligning to TRBD2. The CDR3 spans 16 residues. CDR1 is MNHEY, CDR2 SVGEGT, per germline. With 5 bases clipped from V and 7 bases from J, the junction kept 12 bases outside the gene matches. The CDR3 sequence is CASSRGPGLAFNEQFF. CDR3 bases: TGTGCCAGCAGTAGAGGTCCGGGACTAGCTTTTAATGAGCAGTTCTTC.

The chain uses TRBV5-1 and TRBJ2-3; possible D gene TRBD2, 6 bases. Germline V CDR1 and CDR2: SGHRS, YFSETQ. V lost 4 bases to trimming and J lost 0 bases, with 9 bases between them. CDR3 length: 14 amino acids. CDR3 amino acids: CASSPGLSTDTQYF. CDR3 DNA sequence: TGCGCCAGCAGCCCAGGACTAAGCACAGATACGCAGTATTTT.

V is TRBV7-6 and J is TRBJ2-1; possibly TRBD1 or TRBD2 for D (5 bases each). Deletions cut 1 base from V and 4 bases from J, with 26 bases between. CDR1 and CDR2 from the germline V gene are SGHVS and FNYEAQ. The CDR3 contains 20 residues. The CDR3 loop reads CASSLERSWQGPPQYNEQFF. The CDR3 DNA sequence: TGTGCCAGCAGCTTAGAGAGGAGTTGGCAGGGACCCCCCCAATACAATGAGCAGTTCTTC.

The J gene is TRBJ1-4, the V gene TRBV7-6, with D uncertain. V was trimmed by 3 bases and J by 0 bases, leaving 11 bases between them. The CDR3 is 16 residues long. Germline V gene sequence: CDR1 SGHVS, CDR2 FNYEAQ. CDR3 sequence (DNA): TGTGCCAGCAGCTTGTCTCCGTCAGCAACTAATGAAAAACTGTTTTTT. This codes for CASSLSPSATNEKLFF.